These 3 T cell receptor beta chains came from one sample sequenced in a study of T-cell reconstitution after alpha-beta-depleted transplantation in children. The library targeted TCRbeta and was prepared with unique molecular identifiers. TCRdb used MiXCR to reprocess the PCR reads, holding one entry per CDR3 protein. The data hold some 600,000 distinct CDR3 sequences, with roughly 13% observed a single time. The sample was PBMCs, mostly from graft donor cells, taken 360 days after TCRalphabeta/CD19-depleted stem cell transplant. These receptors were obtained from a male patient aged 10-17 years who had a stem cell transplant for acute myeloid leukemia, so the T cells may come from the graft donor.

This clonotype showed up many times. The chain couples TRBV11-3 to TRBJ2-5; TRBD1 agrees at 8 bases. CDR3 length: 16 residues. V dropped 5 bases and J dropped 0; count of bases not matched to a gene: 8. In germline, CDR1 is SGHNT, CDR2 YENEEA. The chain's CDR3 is CASSARQGMDQETQYF. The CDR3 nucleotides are TGTGCCAGCAGCGCCAGACAGGGGATGGACCAAGAGACCCAGTACTTC.

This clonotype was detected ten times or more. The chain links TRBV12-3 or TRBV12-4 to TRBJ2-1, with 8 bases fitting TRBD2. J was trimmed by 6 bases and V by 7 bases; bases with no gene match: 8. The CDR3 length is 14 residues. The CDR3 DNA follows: TGTGCCAGCACTGGGGCGGGGGGCTCCAATGAGCAGTTCTTC. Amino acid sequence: CASTGAGGSNEQFF.

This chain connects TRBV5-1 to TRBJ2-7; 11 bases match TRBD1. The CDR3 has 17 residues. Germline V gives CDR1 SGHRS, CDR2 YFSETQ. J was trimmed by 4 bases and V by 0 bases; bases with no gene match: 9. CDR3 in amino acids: CASSLVSGTGGWYEQYF. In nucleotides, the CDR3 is TGCGCCAGCAGCTTGGTCTCTGGGACAGGGGGTTGGTACGAGCAGTACTTC.